A selection of T cell receptor beta chains follows, all from one sample in a study of shared clonotypes between healthy human individuals. The assay was immunoSEQ multiplex PCR, and TCRdb's table has in-frame clones only and misses some. The sample has millions of clones; approximately 94% are singletons. Input material: naive CD8+ T cells sorted from blood. The receptors come from a man aged 18 to 30 in good health. Each CDR3 is given with its conserved first and last residue. Each record gives: J gene, V gene, D gene, clone size, CDR3 DNA, CDR3 protein. D genes are given only for firm matches. Not all rows give a size; the values are once, few, many and, for expanded clones, a class.

j_call: TRBJ2-2; v_call: TRBV2; d_call: NA; clone_size: NA; cdr3_nt: TGTGCCAGTGTACAGGAGACCAGCACCGGGGAGCTGTTTTTT; cdr3_aa: CASVQETSTGELFF
j_call: TRBJ2-1; v_call: TRBV30; d_call: TRBD2; clone_size: NA; cdr3_nt: TGTGCCTGGAGTGTGCACACTAGCGCGGATGAGCAGTTCTTC; cdr3_aa: CAWSVHTSADEQFF
j_call: TRBJ2-5; v_call: TRBV6-5; d_call: TRBD2; clone_size: NA; cdr3_nt: TGTGCCAGCAGTTTCCTCAGCGGGGGGGCCGGAGAGACCCAGTACTTC; cdr3_aa: CASSFLSGGAGETQYF
j_call: TRBJ1-1; v_call: TRBV5-1; d_call: NA; clone_size: few; cdr3_nt: TGCGCCAGCAGCTTGTGGGGCGGGAACACTGAAGCTTTCTTT; cdr3_aa: CASSLWGGNTEAFF
j_call: TRBJ1-1; v_call: TRBV13; d_call: NA; clone_size: NA; cdr3_nt: TGTGCCAGCAGCTTGGAGCTAAACACTGAAGCTTTCTTT; cdr3_aa: CASSLELNTEAFF
j_call: TRBJ2-2; v_call: TRBV6-5; d_call: TRBD1; clone_size: NA; cdr3_nt: TGTGCCAGCAGTTACCAGGGGGCTGGCGGGGAGCTGTTTTTT; cdr3_aa: CASSYQGAGGELFF
j_call: TRBJ2-1; v_call: TRBV30; d_call: TRBD2; clone_size: NA; cdr3_nt: TGTGCCTGGAGCGGGACTAGCCTTTACAATGAGCAGTTCTTC; cdr3_aa: CAWSGTSLYNEQFF
j_call: TRBJ1-1; v_call: TRBV5-1; d_call: NA; clone_size: NA; cdr3_nt: TGCGCCAGCAGCTTTGCGGCACAGGGTGAAGCTTTCTTT; cdr3_aa: CASSFAAQGEAFF
j_call: TRBJ2-5; v_call: TRBV9; d_call: NA; clone_size: NA; cdr3_nt: TGTGCCAGCAGCGTAGGGACAGCGGCACAAGAGACCCAGTACTTC; cdr3_aa: CASSVGTAAQETQYF
j_call: TRBJ2-3; v_call: TRBV10-3; d_call: TRBD2; clone_size: NA; cdr3_nt: TGTGCCATCAGACTAAGCGGGAGCTCAGATACGCAGTATTTT; cdr3_aa: CAIRLSGSSDTQYF
j_call: TRBJ1-4; v_call: TRBV10-3; d_call: TRBD1; clone_size: NA; cdr3_nt: TGTGCCATCAGTGTGGCAGGGGGAGAAAAACTGTTTTTT; cdr3_aa: CAISVAGGEKLFF
j_call: TRBJ2-2; v_call: TRBV10-1; d_call: NA; clone_size: NA; cdr3_nt: TGCGCCAGCAGTGTGGCCAACACCGGGGAGCTGTTTTTT; cdr3_aa: CASSVANTGELFF
j_call: TRBJ2-7; v_call: TRBV6-5; d_call: NA; clone_size: NA; cdr3_nt: TGTGCCAGCAGTTTACCAGCGGGCGAGCAGTACTTC; cdr3_aa: CASSLPAGEQYF
j_call: TRBJ1-1; v_call: TRBV10-2; d_call: NA; clone_size: few; cdr3_nt: TGCGCCAGCCTTCAGAACACTGAAGCTTTCTTT; cdr3_aa: CASLQNTEAFF
j_call: TRBJ2-7; v_call: TRBV7-9; d_call: TRBD2; clone_size: NA; cdr3_nt: TGTGCCAGCAGCTTAGCTTCAGCGGGGGCCCCCAACGAGCAGTACTTC; cdr3_aa: CASSLASAGAPNEQYF
j_call: TRBJ1-1; v_call: TRBV19; d_call: NA; clone_size: NA; cdr3_nt: TGTGCCAGTAGTATCACAGAAAACACTGAAGCTTTCTTT; cdr3_aa: CASSITENTEAFF
j_call: TRBJ2-5; v_call: TRBV7-9; d_call: NA; clone_size: NA; cdr3_nt: TGTGCCAGCAGCTCGTCGACTAGTATCGAGACCCAGTACTTC; cdr3_aa: CASSSSTSIETQYF
j_call: TRBJ1-1; v_call: TRBV5-1; d_call: NA; clone_size: NA; cdr3_nt: TGCGCCAGCAGCGGACGGGGGGGCGAGACTGAAGCTTTCTTT; cdr3_aa: CASSGRGGETEAFF
j_call: TRBJ2-5; v_call: TRBV28; d_call: NA; clone_size: NA; cdr3_nt: TGTGCCAGCAGTTTCCTTCAAGAGACCCAGTACTTC; cdr3_aa: CASSFLQETQYF
j_call: TRBJ2-7; v_call: TRBV9; d_call: NA; clone_size: NA; cdr3_nt: TGTGCCAGCAGCGTAGAGGTCAGCTCCTACGAGCAGTACTTC; cdr3_aa: CASSVEVSSYEQYF
j_call: TRBJ2-7; v_call: TRBV11-2; d_call: NA; clone_size: few; cdr3_nt: TGTGCCAGCAGCTTCGACAGCTCCTACGAGCAGTACTTC; cdr3_aa: CASSFDSSYEQYF
j_call: TRBJ1-3; v_call: TRBV5-4; d_call: NA; clone_size: NA; cdr3_nt: TGTGCCAGCAGCTTGGGGTCGACAGCCAGCTCTGGAAACACCATATATTTT; cdr3_aa: CASSLGSTASSGNTIYF
j_call: TRBJ2-3; v_call: TRBV7-8; d_call: TRBD2; clone_size: NA; cdr3_nt: TGTGCCAGCAGCCTTCTAGCGGGGGCCCTCACAGATACGCAGTATTTT; cdr3_aa: CASSLLAGALTDTQYF
j_call: TRBJ1-4; v_call: TRBV5-6; d_call: NA; clone_size: NA; cdr3_nt: TGTGCCAGCAGCTCATTACAGGGAACTAATGAAAAACTGTTTTTT; cdr3_aa: CASSSLQGTNEKLFF
j_call: TRBJ1-1; v_call: TRBV7-9; d_call: NA; clone_size: NA; cdr3_nt: TGTGCCAGCAGCTTAGTGGAGATCTCGGCTTTCTTT; cdr3_aa: CASSLVEISAFF
j_call: TRBJ1-1; v_call: TRBV18; d_call: NA; clone_size: NA; cdr3_nt: TGTGCCAGCTCACCATTAGGGGGGGCGGGAGACACTGAAGCTTTCTTT; cdr3_aa: CASSPLGGAGDTEAFF
j_call: TRBJ2-7; v_call: TRBV5-4; d_call: NA; clone_size: NA; cdr3_nt: TGTGCCAGCAGCTTGGTGGGGTCCTACGAGCAGTACTTC; cdr3_aa: CASSLVGSYEQYF
j_call: TRBJ2-3; v_call: TRBV7-3; d_call: TRBD2; clone_size: NA; cdr3_nt: TGTGCCAGCAGCACAGGGACTAGCGGAGGGTCTGGCACAGATACGCAGTATTTT; cdr3_aa: CASSTGTSGGSGTDTQYF
j_call: TRBJ2-7; v_call: TRBV27; d_call: NA; clone_size: NA; cdr3_nt: TGTGCCAGCAGTTTAACCCGGGGACTCTCCTACGAGCAGTACTTC; cdr3_aa: CASSLTRGLSYEQYF
j_call: TRBJ2-1; v_call: TRBV30; d_call: TRBD1; clone_size: NA; cdr3_nt: TGTGCCTGGGGCACAGGGGCCAAGAGTGATGAGCAGTTCTTC; cdr3_aa: CAWGTGAKSDEQFF
j_call: TRBJ2-7; v_call: TRBV19; d_call: TRBD1; clone_size: NA; cdr3_nt: TGTGCCAGTAGTATAACGGGACAGTCCTACGAGCAGTACTTC; cdr3_aa: CASSITGQSYEQYF
j_call: TRBJ1-2; v_call: TRBV7-8; d_call: NA; clone_size: once; cdr3_nt: TGTGCCAGCAGCTTAGGCGCCGGACACTATGGCTACACCTTC; cdr3_aa: CASSLGAGHYGYTF
j_call: TRBJ2-1; v_call: TRBV10-3; d_call: NA; clone_size: NA; cdr3_nt: TGTGCCATCAGTACGACGCTCGACAATGAGCAGTTCTTC; cdr3_aa: CAISTTLDNEQFF
j_call: TRBJ2-6; v_call: TRBV4-3; d_call: NA; clone_size: NA; cdr3_nt: TGCGCCAGCAGCCAAGATTGGGAGACGGAGGTGACTTTC; cdr3_aa: CASSQDWETEVTF
j_call: TRBJ1-2; v_call: TRBV25-1; d_call: NA; clone_size: NA; cdr3_nt: TGTGCCAGCAGTGAAGGGCTCAGCTACTATGGCTACACCTTC; cdr3_aa: CASSEGLSYYGYTF
j_call: TRBJ2-3; v_call: TRBV30; d_call: NA; clone_size: NA; cdr3_nt: TGTGCCTGGAGTGCGGGTGATGATGCGCAGTATTTT; cdr3_aa: CAWSAGDDAQYF
j_call: TRBJ2-1; v_call: TRBV11-2; d_call: TRBD1; clone_size: NA; cdr3_nt: TGTGCCAGCAGCTTAGATGGGACAGGGTACAATGAGCAGTTCTTC; cdr3_aa: CASSLDGTGYNEQFF
j_call: TRBJ2-2; v_call: TRBV2; d_call: NA; clone_size: NA; cdr3_nt: TGTGCCAGCAGTCCTCTAGTCCCCGGGGAGCTGTTTTTT; cdr3_aa: CASSPLVPGELFF
j_call: TRBJ2-1; v_call: TRBV27; d_call: NA; clone_size: NA; cdr3_nt: TGTGCCAGCAGTTTAACGCCCGGCGGGTCGTACAATGAGCAGTTCTTC; cdr3_aa: CASSLTPGGSYNEQFF
j_call: TRBJ2-2; v_call: TRBV9; d_call: NA; clone_size: NA; cdr3_nt: TGTGCCAGCTCCCAGACCGGGGAGCTGTTTTTT; cdr3_aa: CASSQTGELFF
j_call: TRBJ2-7; v_call: TRBV13; d_call: TRBD2; clone_size: NA; cdr3_nt: TGTGCCAGCAGCTTATACAGCGGGAGCTACGAGCAGTACTTC; cdr3_aa: CASSLYSGSYEQYF
j_call: TRBJ2-1; v_call: TRBV7-4; d_call: NA; clone_size: NA; cdr3_nt: TGTGCCAGCAGCTTAGTTGGCTGGAGGGGTTCGGTTCCCTACAATGAGCAGTTCTTC; cdr3_aa: CASSLVGWRGSVPYNEQFF
j_call: TRBJ2-3; v_call: TRBV7-6; d_call: NA; clone_size: NA; cdr3_nt: TGTGCCAGCAGCTTAGCTGGGTCCACAGATACGCAGTATTTT; cdr3_aa: CASSLAGSTDTQYF
j_call: TRBJ2-3; v_call: TRBV30; d_call: TRBD2; clone_size: NA; cdr3_nt: TGTGCCTGGGATAAGGCGGGAGGGGGCACAGATACGCAGTATTTT; cdr3_aa: CAWDKAGGGTDTQYF
j_call: TRBJ1-1; v_call: TRBV7-6; d_call: NA; clone_size: NA; cdr3_nt: TGTGCCAGCAGCTTAGAGGGTCTGAACACTGAAGCTTTCTTT; cdr3_aa: CASSLEGLNTEAFF
j_call: TRBJ2-5; v_call: TRBV11-2; d_call: NA; clone_size: NA; cdr3_nt: TGTGCCAGCAGCTTAGTCCAGTGGGAGACCCAGTACTTC; cdr3_aa: CASSLVQWETQYF
j_call: TRBJ1-6; v_call: TRBV19; d_call: NA; clone_size: NA; cdr3_nt: TGTGCCAGTAGTGCGCAGGTTGGCTCACCCCTCCACTTT; cdr3_aa: CASSAQVGSPLHF
j_call: TRBJ2-7; v_call: TRBV6-4; d_call: NA; clone_size: NA; cdr3_nt: TGTGCCAGCAGTCCCGGGACTGGCTACGAGCAGTACTTC; cdr3_aa: CASSPGTGYEQYF